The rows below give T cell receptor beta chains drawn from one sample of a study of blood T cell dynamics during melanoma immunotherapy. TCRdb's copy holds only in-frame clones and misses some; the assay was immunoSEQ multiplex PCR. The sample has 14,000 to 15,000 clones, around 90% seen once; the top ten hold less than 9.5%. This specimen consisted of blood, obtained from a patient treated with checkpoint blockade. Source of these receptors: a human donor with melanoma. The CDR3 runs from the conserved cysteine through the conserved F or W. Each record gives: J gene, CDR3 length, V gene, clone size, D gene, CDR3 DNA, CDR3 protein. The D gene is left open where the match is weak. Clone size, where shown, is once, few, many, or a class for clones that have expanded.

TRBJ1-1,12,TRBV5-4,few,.,TGTGCCAGCAACGCCCCTACTTCCTCGGCTTTCTTT,CASNAPTSSAFF
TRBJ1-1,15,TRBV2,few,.,TGTGCCAGCAGTTATAGTGCTCTCGATGGGACTGAAGCTTTCTTT,CASSYSALDGTEAFF
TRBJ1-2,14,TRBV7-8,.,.,TGTGCCAGCAGCTTGGGTGGGGGCCCTTTCGGCTACACCTTC,CASSLGGGPFGYTF
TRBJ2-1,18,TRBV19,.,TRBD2,TGTGCCAGTAGTACTCAAGACCCCAGACTAGCGGGAGCCAATGAGCAGTTCTTC,CASSTQDPRLAGANEQFF
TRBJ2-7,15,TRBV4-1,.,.,TGCGCCAGCAGCCAAGAACTCGGGGGGCCCTACGAGCAGTACTTC,CASSQELGGPYEQYF
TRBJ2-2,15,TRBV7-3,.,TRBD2,TGTGCCAGCAGCTTAACGGGACTAGCCACCGGGGAGCTGTTTTTT,CASSLTGLATGELFF
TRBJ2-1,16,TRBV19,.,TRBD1,TGTGCCAGTAGTCCGAGACAGGGTGGCTCCTACAATGAGCAGTTCTTC,CASSPRQGGSYNEQFF
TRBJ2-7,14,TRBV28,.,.,TGTGCCTCCTCCCCCACTCTCATCTCCTACGAGCAGTACTTC,CASSPTLISYEQYF
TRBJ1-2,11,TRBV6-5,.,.,TGTGCCAGCAGTCGCAGGGATGGCTACACCTTC,CASSRRDGYTF
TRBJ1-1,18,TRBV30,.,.,TGTGCCTTCCGAAGGCCCCGGGGGCGACAGTCCCTGAACACTGAAGCTTTCTTT,CAFRRPRGRQSLNTEAFF
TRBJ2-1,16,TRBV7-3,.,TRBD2,TGTGCCAGCAGCTTAATGGTCGCGGGAGTAAGGAATGAGCAGTTCTTC,CASSLMVAGVRNEQFF
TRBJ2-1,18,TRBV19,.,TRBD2,TGTGCCAGTAGTATTATTTATCGAGCGGGAGGATCAGGCAATGAGCAGTTCTTC,CASSIIYRAGGSGNEQFF
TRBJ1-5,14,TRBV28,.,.,TGTGCCAGCAGTCGGGGGAGGGGACATCAGCCCCAGCATTTT,CASSRGRGHQPQHF
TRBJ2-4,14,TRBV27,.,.,TGTGCCAGCAGAACCCTAGTACCCGGCAACATTCAGTACTTC,CASRTLVPGNIQYF
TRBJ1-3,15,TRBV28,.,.,TGTGCCAGCATGGGGTCCAGTCGCTCTGGAAACACCATATATTTT,CASMGSSRSGNTIYF
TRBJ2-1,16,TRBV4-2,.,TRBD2,TGTGCCAGCAGCCCCCGGACTAGCGGGACCTACAATGAGCAGTTCTTC,CASSPRTSGTYNEQFF
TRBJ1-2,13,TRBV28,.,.,TGTGCCAGCAGTTTATCAGACAGAAGGGGCTACACCTTC,CASSLSDRRGYTF
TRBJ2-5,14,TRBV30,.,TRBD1,TGTGCCTGGCGGAAGGGGACAGGGGGCCTGACCCAGTACTTC,CAWRKGTGGLTQYF
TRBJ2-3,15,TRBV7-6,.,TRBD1,TGTGCCAGCAGCTCGCCGGGACAGGGTCCAGATACGCAGTATTTT,CASSSPGQGPDTQYF
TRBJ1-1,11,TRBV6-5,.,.,TGTGCCAGCACCTTGGGTCAGGAAGCTTTCTTT,CASTLGQEAFF
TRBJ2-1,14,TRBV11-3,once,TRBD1,TGTGCCAGCAGCACAGGGGGCTCCTACAATGAGCAGTTCTTC,CASSTGGSYNEQFF
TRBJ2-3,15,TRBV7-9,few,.,TGTGCCAGCAGCTTAATACTAGCAGGCACAGATACGCAGTATTTT,CASSLILAGTDTQYF
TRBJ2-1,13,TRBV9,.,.,TGTGCCAGCAGCGTAGAAGGTTTCAATGAGCAGTTCTTC,CASSVEGFNEQFF
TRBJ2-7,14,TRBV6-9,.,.,TGTGCCAGCATACTGGCATCACAGGTCCACGAGCAGTACTTC,CASILASQVHEQYF
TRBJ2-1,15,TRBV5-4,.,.,TGTGCCAGCAGCTTGTCACTAGGCGAGTACAATGAGCAGTTCTTC,CASSLSLGEYNEQFF
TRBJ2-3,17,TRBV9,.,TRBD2,TGTGCCAGCAGCGTAGGGGGAGGGCGGGAGGAGCAAGATACGCAGTATTTT,CASSVGGGREEQDTQYF
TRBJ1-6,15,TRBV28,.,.,TGTGCCAGCAGCTTCAACCGGGGGTATAATTCACCCCTCCACTTT,CASSFNRGYNSPLHF
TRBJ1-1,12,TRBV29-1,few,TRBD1,TGCAGCGTCACAGGGGGCCTCACTGAAGCTTTCTTT,CSVTGGLTEAFF
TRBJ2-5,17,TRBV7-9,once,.,TGTGCCAGCAGCTTAGGATTCGGGGGCATCGGGCAAGAGACCCAGTACTTC,CASSLGFGGIGQETQYF
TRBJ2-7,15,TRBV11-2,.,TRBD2,TGTGCCAGCAGCTTAATAGCGGGTAGCTCCTACGAGCAGTACTTC,CASSLIAGSSYEQYF
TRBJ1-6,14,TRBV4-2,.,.,TGTGCCAGCAGCCCCGAAGTTAACTACGGGACCCTCCACTTT,CASSPEVNYGTLHF
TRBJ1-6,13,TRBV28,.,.,TGTGCCAGCAAGGGGTACTATAATTCACCCCTCCACTTT,CASKGYYNSPLHF
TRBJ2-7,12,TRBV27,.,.,TGTGCCAGCAGTTTTACTAGGGGGGAGCAGTACTTC,CASSFTRGEQYF